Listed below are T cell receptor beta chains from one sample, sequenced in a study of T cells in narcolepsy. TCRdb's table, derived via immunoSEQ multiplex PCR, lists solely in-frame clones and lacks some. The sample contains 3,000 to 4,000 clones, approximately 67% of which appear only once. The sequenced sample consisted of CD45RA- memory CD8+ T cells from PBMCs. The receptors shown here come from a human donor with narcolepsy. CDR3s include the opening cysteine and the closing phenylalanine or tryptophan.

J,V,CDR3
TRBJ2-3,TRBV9,CASSVRIGQNLHSTDTQYF
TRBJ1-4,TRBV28,CASSIFPGTAEKLFF
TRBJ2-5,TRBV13,CASSMGYQETQYF
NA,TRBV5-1,CASSLGWGATYEQYF
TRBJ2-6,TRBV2,CASSEIGQVYSSGANVLTF
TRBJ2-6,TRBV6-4,CASSETSGGSGANVLTF
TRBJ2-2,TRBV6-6,CASSSGTGNTGELFF
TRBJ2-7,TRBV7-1,CASSLYGTAYEQYF
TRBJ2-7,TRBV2,CATKGISSYEQYF
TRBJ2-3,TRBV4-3,CASSQGLTRTDTQYF
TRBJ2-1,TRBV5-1,CASSLVGEQFF
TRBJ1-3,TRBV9,CASSPGGTGNTIYF
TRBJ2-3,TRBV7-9,CASRDYREGPTDTQYF
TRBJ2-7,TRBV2,CASSEAGSLEQYF
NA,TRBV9,CASSVDVSGSYEQYF
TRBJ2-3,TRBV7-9,CASSRPGGMDTQYF
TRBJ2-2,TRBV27,CASSLFWGTGELFF
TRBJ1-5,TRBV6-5,CASRTGGRFNQPQHF
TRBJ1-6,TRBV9,CASSAPDRGLGSPLHF
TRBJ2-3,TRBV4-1,CASSQMNLLSTDTQYF
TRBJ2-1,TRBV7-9,CAGSGPDAGPYNEQFF
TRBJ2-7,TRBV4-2,CASSGPPRDRAYEQYF
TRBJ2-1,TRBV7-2,CASSSREARIHNEQFF
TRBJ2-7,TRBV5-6,CASSPGAGGGREQYF
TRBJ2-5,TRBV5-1,CASSSPSWGEKVTQYF
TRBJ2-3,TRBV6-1,CATSLGGRTDTQYF
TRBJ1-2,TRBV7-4,CASSPLGGYYGYTF
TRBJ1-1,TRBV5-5,CASSLGEAFF
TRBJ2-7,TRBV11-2,CASSLVQGPPDEQYF
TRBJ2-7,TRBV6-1,CASASGGRSYEQYF
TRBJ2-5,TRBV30,CAWSVVLKETQYF